A single T cell receptor beta chain is shown here with its context. Methods used by the authors: Using reference gene primer amplification, nucleated cell counts were estimated. Clones were sequenced by immunoSEQ multiplex PCR, and TCRdb holds only the in-frame ones, with some missing. That table furnishes V, J and clone size, whereas the DNA furnished D and trimming. The table lists 150,000 to 200,000 clones, around 89% of them singletons. Germline V gene sequence: CDR1 LNHNV, CDR2 YYDKDF (reference sequence). The CDR3 runs to 17 residues. Trimming removed 1 base from V and 0 bases from J; junction bases left unmatched: 9. The data were obtained in a study of blood T cell repertoires in COVID-19. Study-level information: Material from acute and convalescent COVID-19 was sourced from the United States, Italy and Spain.

The chain uses TRBV15 and TRBJ2-7, with 7 bases matching TRBD1. Input material: peripheral blood. The clonotype was recovered from a human donor in a cohort sampled during active COVID-19. The CDR3, as DNA: TGTGCCACCAGCAGAGGGACAGGAGACCTCAGCTCCTACGAGCAGTACTTC. It codes for CATSRGTGDLSSYEQYF.